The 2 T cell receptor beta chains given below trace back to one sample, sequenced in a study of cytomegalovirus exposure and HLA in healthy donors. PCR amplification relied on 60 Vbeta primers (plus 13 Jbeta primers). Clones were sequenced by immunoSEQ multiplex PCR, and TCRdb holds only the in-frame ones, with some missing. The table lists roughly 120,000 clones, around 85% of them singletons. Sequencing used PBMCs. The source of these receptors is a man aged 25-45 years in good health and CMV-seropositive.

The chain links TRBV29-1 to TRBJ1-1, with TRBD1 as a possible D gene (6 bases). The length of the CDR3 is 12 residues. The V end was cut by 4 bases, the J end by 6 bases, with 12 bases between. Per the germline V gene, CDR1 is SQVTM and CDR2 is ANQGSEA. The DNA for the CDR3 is TGCAGCGTTGGACAGGAAAACGCTGAAGCTTTCTTT. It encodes CSVGQENAEAFF.

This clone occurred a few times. CDR3 loop: CASSLVGQGISYEQYF. The CDR3 bases are TGTGCCAGCAGCTTGGTAGGACAGGGGATTTCCTACGAGCAGTACTTC. V usage is TRBV5-6 and J usage is TRBJ2-7; 9 bases match TRBD1. After removal of 0 bases from V and 1 base from J, the junction contained 5 bases not matched to a gene. Per germline, CDR1 SGHDT and CDR2 YYEEEE. The CDR3 loop spans 16 amino acids.